This T cell receptor (beta chain) was documented in a study of blood T cells in healthy people across ages. A note on this clonotype: Its specificity is not known.

Alongside a J-beta primer mix, a sample-barcoded 5' primer served in a second PCR lasting about 7 to 11 cycles. TCRdb processed the 5' RACE reads anew with MiXCR; each CDR3 protein has one entry. The sample has approximately 810,000 distinct CDR3 sequences; less than 35% are singletons. The J segment lost 4 bases and the V segment lost 5 bases, leaving 6 bases of the junction unmatched. This CDR3 is built from 13 residues. Germline V gene sequence: CDR1 DFQATT, CDR2 SNEGSKA (reference sequence). Findings and caveats of the study: The unsorted PBMCs prevented any conclusive comparison of naive versus antigen-experienced cells. Naive CD4+ cell counts and diversity both ran higher in long-lived than in aged donors.

The V gene is TRBV20-1, the J gene TRBJ2-7, with 9 nucleotides matching TRBD2. This TCR came from a woman older than 75 in good health. Sequenced: blood. CDR3 DNA sequence: TGCAGTGCTTCGCTAGCGGGGACTTACGAGCAGTACTTC. Residues: CSASLAGTYEQYF.